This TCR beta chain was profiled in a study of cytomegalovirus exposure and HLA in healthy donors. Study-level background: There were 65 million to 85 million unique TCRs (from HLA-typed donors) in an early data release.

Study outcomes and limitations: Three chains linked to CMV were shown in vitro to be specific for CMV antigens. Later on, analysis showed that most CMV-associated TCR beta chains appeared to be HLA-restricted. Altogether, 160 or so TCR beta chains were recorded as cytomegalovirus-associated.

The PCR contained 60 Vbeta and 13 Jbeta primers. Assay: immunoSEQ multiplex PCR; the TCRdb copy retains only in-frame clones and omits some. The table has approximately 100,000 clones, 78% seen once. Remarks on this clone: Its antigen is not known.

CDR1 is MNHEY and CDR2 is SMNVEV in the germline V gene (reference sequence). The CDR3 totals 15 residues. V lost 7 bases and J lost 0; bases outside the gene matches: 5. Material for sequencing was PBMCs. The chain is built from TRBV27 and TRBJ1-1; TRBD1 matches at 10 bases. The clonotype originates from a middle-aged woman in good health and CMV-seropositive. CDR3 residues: CASTRTGGMNTEAFF. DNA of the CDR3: TGTGCCAGCACTAGGACAGGGGGAATGAACACTGAAGCTTTCTTT.